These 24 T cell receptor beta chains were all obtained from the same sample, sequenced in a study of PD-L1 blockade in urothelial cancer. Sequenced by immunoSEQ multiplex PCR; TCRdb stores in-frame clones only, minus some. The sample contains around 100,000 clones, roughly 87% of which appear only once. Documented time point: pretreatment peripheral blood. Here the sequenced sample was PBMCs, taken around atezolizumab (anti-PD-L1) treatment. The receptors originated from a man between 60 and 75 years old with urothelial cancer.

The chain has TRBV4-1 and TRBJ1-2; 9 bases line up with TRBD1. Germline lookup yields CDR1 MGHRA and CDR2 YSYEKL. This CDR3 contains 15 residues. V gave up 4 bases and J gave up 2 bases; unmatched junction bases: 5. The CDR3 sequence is CASSPQTGGNYGYTF. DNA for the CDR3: TGCGCCAGCAGCCCCCAGACAGGGGGGAACTATGGCTACACCTTC.

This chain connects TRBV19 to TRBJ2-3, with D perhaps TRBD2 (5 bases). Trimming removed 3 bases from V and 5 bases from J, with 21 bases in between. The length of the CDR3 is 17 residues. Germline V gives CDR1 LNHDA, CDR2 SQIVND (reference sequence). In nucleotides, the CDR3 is TGTGCCAGTAGTATCGGAGCGGCCTTACTATCGGGAGATACGCAGTATTTT. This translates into CASSIGAALLSGDTQYF.

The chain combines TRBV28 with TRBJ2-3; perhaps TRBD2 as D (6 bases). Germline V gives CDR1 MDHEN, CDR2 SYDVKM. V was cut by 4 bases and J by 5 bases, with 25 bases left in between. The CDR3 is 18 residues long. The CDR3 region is CASSSYGGSPPQGDTQYF. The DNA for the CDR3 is TGTGCCAGCAGTTCCTATGGGGGGAGTCCCCCTCAGGGAGATACGCAGTATTTT.

The CDR3 loop is CASGLTIGANVLTF. The CDR3 DNA reads TGCGCCAGCGGACTCACGATCGGGGCCAACGTCCTGACTTTC. The V gene is TRBV5-1, the J gene TRBJ2-6; TRBD2 might be the D (5 bases). Germline loops: CDR1 SGHRS, CDR2 YFSETQ. Trimming took 7 bases from V and 4 from J, leaving 12 bases between them. The CDR3 is 14 amino acids.

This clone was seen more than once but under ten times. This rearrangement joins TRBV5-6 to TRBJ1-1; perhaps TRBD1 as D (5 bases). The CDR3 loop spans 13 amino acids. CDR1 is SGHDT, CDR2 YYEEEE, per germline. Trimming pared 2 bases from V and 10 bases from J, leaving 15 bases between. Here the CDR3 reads CASSFGAGSVAFF. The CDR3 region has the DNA TGTGCCAGCAGCTTCGGGGCGGGGTCAGTAGCTTTCTTT.

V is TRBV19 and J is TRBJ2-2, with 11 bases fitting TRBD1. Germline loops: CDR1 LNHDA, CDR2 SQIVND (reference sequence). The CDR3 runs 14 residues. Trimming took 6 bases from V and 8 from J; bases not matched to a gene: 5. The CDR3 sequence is CASRTGQGAGELFF. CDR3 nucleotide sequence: TGTGCCAGTAGGACAGGACAGGGGGCAGGGGAGCTGTTTTTT.

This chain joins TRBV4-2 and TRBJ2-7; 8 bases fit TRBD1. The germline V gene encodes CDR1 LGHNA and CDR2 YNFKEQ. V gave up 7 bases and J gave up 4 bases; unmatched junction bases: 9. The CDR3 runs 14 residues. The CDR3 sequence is CASTRGTGSYEQYF. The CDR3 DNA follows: TGTGCCAGCACCAGGGGGACAGGTAGTTACGAGCAGTACTTC.

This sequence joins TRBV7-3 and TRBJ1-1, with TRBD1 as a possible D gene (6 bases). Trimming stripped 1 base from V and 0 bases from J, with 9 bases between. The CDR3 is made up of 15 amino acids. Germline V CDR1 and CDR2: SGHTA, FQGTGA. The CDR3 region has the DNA TGTGCCAGCAGCTTAAACCAGGGGATGAACACTGAAGCTTTCTTT. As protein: CASSLNQGMNTEAFF.

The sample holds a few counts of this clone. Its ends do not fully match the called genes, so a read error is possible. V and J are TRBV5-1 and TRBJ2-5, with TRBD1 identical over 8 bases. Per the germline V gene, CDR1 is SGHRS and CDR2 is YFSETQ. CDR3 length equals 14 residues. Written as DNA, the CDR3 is TGCGCCAGCAGCGCTGGACAGGGAAGAGAGGCCCAGTACTTC. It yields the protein CASSAGQGREAQYF. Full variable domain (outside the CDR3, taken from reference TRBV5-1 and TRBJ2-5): KAGVTQTPRYLIKTRGQQVTLSCSPISGHRSVSWYQQTPGQGLQFLFEYFSETQRNKGNFPGRFSGRQFSNSRSEMNVSTLELGDSALYLCASSAGQGREAQYFGPGTRLLVL.

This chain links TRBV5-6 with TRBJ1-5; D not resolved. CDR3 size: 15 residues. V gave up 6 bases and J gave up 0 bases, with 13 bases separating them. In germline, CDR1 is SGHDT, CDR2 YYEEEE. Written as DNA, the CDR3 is TGTGCCAGCACTACCTTAGCGAGTAGCAATCAGCCCCAGCATTTT. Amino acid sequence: CASTTLASSNQPQHF.

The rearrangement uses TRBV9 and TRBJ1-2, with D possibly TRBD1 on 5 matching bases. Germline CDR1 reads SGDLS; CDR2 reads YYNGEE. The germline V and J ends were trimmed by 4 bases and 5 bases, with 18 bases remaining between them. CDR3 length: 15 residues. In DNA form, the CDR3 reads TGTGCCAGCAGCCCCTACCGGGGGGGGGAGTATGGCTACACCTTC. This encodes CASSPYRGGEYGYTF.

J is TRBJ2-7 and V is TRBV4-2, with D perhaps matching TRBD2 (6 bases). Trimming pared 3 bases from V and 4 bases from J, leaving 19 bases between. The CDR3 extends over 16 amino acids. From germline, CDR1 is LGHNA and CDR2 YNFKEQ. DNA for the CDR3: TGTGCCAGCAGCCATTTTGGTTCCGGGAGTCTGTACGAGCAGTACTTC. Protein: CASSHFGSGSLYEQYF.

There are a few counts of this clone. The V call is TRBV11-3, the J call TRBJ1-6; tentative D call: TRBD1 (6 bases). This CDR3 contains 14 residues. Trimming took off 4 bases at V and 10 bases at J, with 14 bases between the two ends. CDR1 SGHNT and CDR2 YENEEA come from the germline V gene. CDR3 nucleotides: TGTGCCAGCAGCTCCAGGGGTGTTGGGTCACCCCTCCACTTT. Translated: CASSSRGVGSPLHF.

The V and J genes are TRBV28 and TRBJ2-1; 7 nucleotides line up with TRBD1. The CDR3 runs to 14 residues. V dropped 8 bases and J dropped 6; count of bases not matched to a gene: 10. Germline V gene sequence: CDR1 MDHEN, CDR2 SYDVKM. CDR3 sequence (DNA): TGTGCCAGCGAAGGGGCAGACAGGGTCAATGAGCAGTTCTTC. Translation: CASEGADRVNEQFF.

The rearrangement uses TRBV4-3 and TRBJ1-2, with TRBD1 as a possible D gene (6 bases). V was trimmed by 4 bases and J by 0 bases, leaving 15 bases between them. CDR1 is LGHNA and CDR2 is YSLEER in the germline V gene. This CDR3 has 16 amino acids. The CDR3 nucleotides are TGCGCCAGCAGCCCTCATCGGGCAGGGGCTAACTATGGCTACACCTTC. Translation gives CASSPHRAGANYGYTF.

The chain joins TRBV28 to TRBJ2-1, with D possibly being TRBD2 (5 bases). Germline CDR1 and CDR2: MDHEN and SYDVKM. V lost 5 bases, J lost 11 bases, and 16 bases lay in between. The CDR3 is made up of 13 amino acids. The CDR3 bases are TGTGCCAGCAGTCTTCCCGCTAGCTACAAGCAGTTCTTC. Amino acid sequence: CASSLPASYKQFF.

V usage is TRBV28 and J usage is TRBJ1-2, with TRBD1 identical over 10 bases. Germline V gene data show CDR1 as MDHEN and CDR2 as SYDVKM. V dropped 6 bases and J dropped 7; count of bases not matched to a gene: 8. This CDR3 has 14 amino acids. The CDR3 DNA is TGTGCCAGCAGCCAGACAGGGGGCCTCTTTGGCTACACCTTC. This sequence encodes CASSQTGGLFGYTF.

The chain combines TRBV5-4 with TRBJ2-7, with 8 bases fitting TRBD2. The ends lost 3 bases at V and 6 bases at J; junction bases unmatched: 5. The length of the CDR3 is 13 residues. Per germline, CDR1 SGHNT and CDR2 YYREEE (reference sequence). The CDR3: CASSSGGPGEQYF. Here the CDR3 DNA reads TGTGCCAGCAGCTCGGGGGGGCCCGGCGAGCAGTACTTC.

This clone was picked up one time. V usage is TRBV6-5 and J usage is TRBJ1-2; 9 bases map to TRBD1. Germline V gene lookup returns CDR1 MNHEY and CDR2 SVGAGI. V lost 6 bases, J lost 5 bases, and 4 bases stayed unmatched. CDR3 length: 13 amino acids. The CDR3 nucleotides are TGTGCCAGCAGGGACAGGGGTGGATATGGCTACACCTTC. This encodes CASRDRGGYGYTF.

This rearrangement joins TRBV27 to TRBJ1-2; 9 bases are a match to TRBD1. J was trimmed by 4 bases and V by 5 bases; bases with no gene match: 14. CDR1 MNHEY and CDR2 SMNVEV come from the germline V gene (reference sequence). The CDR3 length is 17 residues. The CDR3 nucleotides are TGTGCCAGCAGTCCCGGGACAGGGCTCCGACTCACCTATGGCTACACCTTC. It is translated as CASSPGTGLRLTYGYTF.

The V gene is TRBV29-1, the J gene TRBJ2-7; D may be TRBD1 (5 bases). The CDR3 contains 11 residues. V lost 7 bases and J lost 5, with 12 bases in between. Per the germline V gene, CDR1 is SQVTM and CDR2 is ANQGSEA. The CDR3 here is CSAVTVNEQYF. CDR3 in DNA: TGCAGCGCCGTGACAGTAAACGAGCAGTACTTC.

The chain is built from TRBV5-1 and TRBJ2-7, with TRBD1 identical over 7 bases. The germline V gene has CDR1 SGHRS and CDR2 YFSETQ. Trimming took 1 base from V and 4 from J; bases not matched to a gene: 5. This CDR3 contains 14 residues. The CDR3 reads CASSLIDREYEQYF. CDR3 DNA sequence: TGCGCCAGCAGCTTGATTGACAGGGAGTACGAGCAGTACTTC.

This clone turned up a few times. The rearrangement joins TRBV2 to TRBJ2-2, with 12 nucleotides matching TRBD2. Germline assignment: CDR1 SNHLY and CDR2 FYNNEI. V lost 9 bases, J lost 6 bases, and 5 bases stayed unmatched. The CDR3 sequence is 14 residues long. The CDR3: CASVGTSGPGELFF. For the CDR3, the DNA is TGTGCCAGTGTCGGGACTAGCGGGCCCGGGGAGCTGTTTTTT.

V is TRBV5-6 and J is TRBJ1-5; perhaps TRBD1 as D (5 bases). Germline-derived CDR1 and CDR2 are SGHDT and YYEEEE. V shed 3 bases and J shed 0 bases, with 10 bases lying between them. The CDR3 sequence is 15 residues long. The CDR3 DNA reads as TGTGCCAGCAGCTCAGGGCTCTATAGCAATCAGCCCCAGCATTTT. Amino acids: CASSSGLYSNQPQHF.